This TCR beta chain was documented in a study of metastatic and nonmetastatic thyroid tumors. In this sample, this clone turned up a few times. Antigen: not known. Thyroid surgery was performed in patients who had received no treatment beforehand. Study-wide findings and caveats: According to reports, the diversity of TCR beta was significantly higher in malignant thyroid tumors than in benign nodules, and this held in both blood and tumor samples.

Original handling: Construction of a distant-metastasis classifier for papillary thyroid cancer relied on CDR3 differences across clinicopathological groups. TCRdb re-analyzed the PCR reads using MiXCR. The V and J calls reflect TCRdb's pipeline rather than the authors' work. The data hold roughly 39,000 clones, with approximately 44% observed a single time. The TCR originated in a male donor with papillary thyroid cancer or a benign thyroid nodule (not recorded which). Some clones in this sample may be carry-over from other donors' samples. Sequencing input: tumor tissue.

The CDR3 reads CASSLIGTYNSPLHF. In DNA, the CDR3 is TGTGCCAGCAGTTTGATAGGGACTTATAATTCACCCCTCCACTTT. V is TRBV27 and J is TRBJ1-6; maybe TRBD1 (5 bases). The CDR3 runs 15 residues. The germline CDR1 and CDR2 sequences are MNHEY and SMNVEV (reference sequence). V gave up 3 bases and J gave up 4 bases, with 10 bases separating them.